This T cell receptor (beta chain) was found in a study of cytomegalovirus exposure and HLA in healthy donors. Whole-study findings and limits: Across donors, sequencing depth was assumed by presence/absence analyses to be roughly uniform. Upon later analysis, HLA-associated TCR beta chains proved more clonally expanded than other, equally common chains. Three CMV-associated chains were confirmed in vitro to be specific for CMV antigens.

Though nominally healthy at sampling, donors likely had unrecorded immune exposures. Germline V CDR1 and CDR2: SGHNT, YYREEE (reference sequence). J lost 3 bases, V lost 5 bases, and 6 bases had no gene match. The CDR3 sequence is 16 residues long. Use of 60 Vbeta and 13 Jbeta primers characterized the PCR. Some clones are missing from TCRdb's copy, which holds only in-frame ones; the method was immunoSEQ multiplex PCR. The table shows over 120,000 clones, with 70% to 85% occurring only once. As regards this clone: Its antigen is currently unknown.

Sequencing input: PBMCs. The source of this sequence is a man younger than 45 in good health and CMV-seropositive. V is TRBV5-4 and J is TRBJ2-2; TRBD1 agrees at 11 bases. The CDR3 DNA reads as TGTGCCAGCAGAGGACAGGGGGCCGTTGACACCGGGGAGCTGTTTTTT. Translation gives CASRGQGAVDTGELFF.